Sequencing of this T cell receptor (beta chain) was carried out in a study of control samples from healthy donors and cancer patients. Measured with immunoSEQ multiplex PCR; TCRdb has only the in-frame clones, and not every one. The data contain 12,000 or so clones, 88% of them singletons. The length of the CDR3 is 15 residues. After removal of 5 bases from V and 1 base from J, the junction contained 6 bases not matched to a gene. The V gene's germline CDR1 is LNHDA and CDR2 SQIVND (reference sequence). This clone was counted only a few times. The chain combines TRBV19 with TRBJ2-7; 9 bases are shared with TRBD2. The receptor was isolated from a male donor with melanoma. The sequenced material came from formalin-fixed, paraffin-embedded tissue. The CDR3 DNA sequence: TGTGCCAGTAGTCTTCTAGCGGGAACATCCTACGAGCAGTACTTC. Translated, it gives CASSLLAGTSYEQYF.